Listed below are T cell receptor beta chains from one sample, sequenced in a study of CD8+ T cells in alopecia areata. The table came from immunoSEQ multiplex PCR; TCRdb's copy has only in-frame clones and leaves some out. Of about 190,000 clones listed, around 60% are singletons. Sample: CD8+ T cells sorted from blood, taken at week 24, from a patient treated with tofacitinib. Receptors were obtained from a human donor with alopecia areata. CDR3s include the opening cysteine and the closing phenylalanine or tryptophan. The D gene is left open where the match is weak. Rows may omit the clone size; those that give it use once, few, many or a size class.

size	V	J	D	DNA	CDR3
.	TRBV5-6	TRBJ2-1	TRBD1	TGTGCCAGCAGAACAAGCCGCGGCGGGGACAGGGGATACAATGAGCAGTTCTTC	CASRTSRGGDRGYNEQFF
.	TRBV6-5	TRBJ2-6	.	TGTGCCAGCCTTACCCCCGGGGCCAACGTCCTGACTTTC	CASLTPGANVLTF
.	TRBV6-5	TRBJ1-3	.	TGTGCCAGCAGATGGACTTTCAACTCTGGAAACACCATATATTTT	CASRWTFNSGNTIYF
.	TRBV5-1	TRBJ2-1	TRBD2	TGCGCCAGCAGCTTGCACCGAACTAGCGGGGGGTACAATGAGCAGTTCTTC	CASSLHRTSGGYNEQFF
few	TRBV7-9	TRBJ1-2	.	TGTGCCAGCAGCACAACACGTGGATTAGATGGCTACACCTTC	CASSTTRGLDGYTF
few	TRBV11-1	TRBJ1-1	.	TGTGCCAGCAGCCGAAGTGGGGCGAACACTGAAGCTTTCTTT	CASSRSGANTEAFF
.	TRBV13	TRBJ2-7	TRBD2	TGTGCCAGCAGCACCGGACTAGGTGTCCACGAGCAGTACTTC	CASSTGLGVHEQYF
.	TRBV27	TRBJ1-1	.	TGTGCCAGCAGCATAAGTAGATCTCTGAACACTGAAGCTTTCTTT	CASSISRSLNTEAFF
.	TRBV14	TRBJ1-2	.	TGTGCCAGCAGCCTCAGGACCAACTATGGCTACACCTTC	CASSLRTNYGYTF
.	TRBV29-1	TRBJ1-2	.	TGCAGCGTTGGCGGGGTGTGGTATGGCTACACCTTC	CSVGGVWYGYTF
.	TRBV25-1	TRBJ2-5	TRBD1	TGTGCCAGCAGTGTAGGACAGGGTAGATCGTACTTC	CASSVGQGRSYF
few	TRBV30	TRBJ2-7	TRBD1	TGTGCCTGGACCGCAGAGGACAGGGATCTCTACGAGCAGTACTTC	CAWTAEDRDLYEQYF
.	TRBV27	TRBJ1-5	.	TGTGCCAGCACCCCGACAGGCAATCAGCCCCAGCATTTT	CASTPTGNQPQHF
once	TRBV30	TRBJ2-2	TRBD1	TGTGCCTGGAACACAGGGGTGGGGACCGGGGAGCTGTTTTTT	CAWNTGVGTGELFF
.	TRBV5-6	TRBJ2-1	.	TGTGCCAGCAGCAACTCCGGGTTCCGGCCGGATGAGCAGTTCTTC	CASSNSGFRPDEQFF
.	TRBV28	TRBJ2-2	.	TGTGCCAGCAGTTTACGAAGCGGCGGCACCGGGGAGCTGTTTTTT	CASSLRSGGTGELFF
.	TRBV15	TRBJ2-3	TRBD1	TGTGCCACCAGCAGAGAAGGACAGGGCTTCACAGATACGCAGTATTTT	CATSREGQGFTDTQYF
.	TRBV30	TRBJ2-1	.	TGTGCCTGGAGTGTTGGCTCCACGAATGAGCAGTTCTTC	CAWSVGSTNEQFF
.	TRBV6-5	TRBJ2-7	TRBD2	TGTGCCGCCACCGGGACTAGAAATAGGTCCTACGAGCAGTACTTC	CAATGTRNRSYEQYF
few	TRBV29-1	TRBJ1-1	.	TGCAGGGGGTTAAACACTGAAGCTTTCTTT	CRGLNTEAFF
few	TRBV29-1	TRBJ1-5	TRBD1	TGCAGCGTGGGGACAGGGTCAAGCAATCAGCCCCAGCATTTT	CSVGTGSSNQPQHF
.	TRBV5-1	TRBJ2-3	.	TGCGCCAGCAGCGCAACACCCATGGAGGGCACAGATACGCAGTATTTT	CASSATPMEGTDTQYF
.	TRBV2	TRBJ2-2	.	TGTGCCAGCAGTGAAGCTTGGCAGGGGAGGGCCGGGGAGCTGTTTTTT	CASSEAWQGRAGELFF
.	TRBV4-1	TRBJ1-1	.	TGCGCCAGCAGCCGAGACAGCTATGAAGCTTTCTTT	CASSRDSYEAFF
.	TRBV27	TRBJ2-5	.	TGTGCCAGCAGTTCCCTCGGTCTGGGGGAGACCCAGTACTTC	CASSSLGLGETQYF
.	TRBV29-1	TRBJ1-1	TRBD1	TGCAGCGTACCCCAGGGGGCGCGTACTGAAGCTTTCTTT	CSVPQGARTEAFF
.	TRBV4-1	TRBJ2-2	TRBD1	TGCGCCAGCAGCCAGTATAGGACAGGGGGCATCACCGGGGAGCTGTTTTTT	CASSQYRTGGITGELFF
.	TRBV29-1	TRBJ1-1	.	TGCAGCGTTGAAGAGTTGGCCTTGCGGGGAAGGGACACTGAAGCTTTCTTT	CSVEELALRGRDTEAFF
.	TRBV2	TRBJ1-1	.	TGTGCCAGCAGTGGGATCCGACAGGTTGGTGAAGCTTTCTTT	CASSGIRQVGEAFF
.	TRBV12-5	TRBJ2-5	TRBD1	TGTGCTAGTGGTTCAGCTCAGGGGGCGGGTGGACGAGAGACCCAGTACTTC	CASGSAQGAGGRETQYF
few	TRBV5-1	TRBJ2-1	.	TGCGCCAGCAGCGGTACTAGTGCCAATGAGCAGTTCTTC	CASSGTSANEQFF
once	TRBV25-1	TRBJ1-5	.	TGTGCCAGCAGGGGGGGGAGCAATCAGCCCCAGCATTTT	CASRGGSNQPQHF
.	TRBV5-1	TRBJ1-2	TRBD1	TGCGCCAGCAACTTGGTCCAGGGGGCAGGAGGCTACACCTTC	CASNLVQGAGGYTF
few	TRBV27	TRBJ1-2	.	TGTGCCAGCAGCCCCGACGCGCGATATGGCTACACCTTC	CASSPDARYGYTF
.	TRBV13	TRBJ2-5	.	TGTGCCAGCAGCTTTGGAGAAGAGACCCAGTACTTC	CASSFGEETQYF
.	TRBV15	TRBJ2-1	.	TGTGCCACCAGCAGAGACAGCGAAGGGAATGAGCAGTTCTTC	CATSRDSEGNEQFF
few	TRBV29-1	TRBJ2-5	.	TGCAGCGTTGACAGGGGGGATAGGGAGACCCAGTACTTC	CSVDRGDRETQYF
.	TRBV10-3	TRBJ2-3	.	TGTGCCATCAGTTCAACAGGGATCACAGATACGCAGTATTTT	CAISSTGITDTQYF
.	TRBV2	TRBJ2-1	TRBD2	TGTGCCAGCAGTGAAATCGGGGGGGACTGGAGTGAGCAGTTCTTC	CASSEIGGDWSEQFF
.	TRBV6-6	TRBJ2-7	.	TGTGCCAGCAGTTACTCGGGCCAGGGTGGGAACGAGCAGTACTTC	CASSYSGQGGNEQYF
.	TRBV4-1	TRBJ1-6	.	TGCGCCAGCAGCCCCCGGGACACCATCCTTTCACCCCTCCACTTT	CASSPRDTILSPLHF
once	TRBV7-8	TRBJ2-5	TRBD2	TGTGCCAGCGGGGCTGGGCGGGGGAAATTTGAGACCCAGTACTTC	CASGAGRGKFETQYF
.	TRBV11-1	TRBJ2-3	.	TGTGCCAGCAGCTTAGTGTCGACGGTAGTCACAGATACGCAGTATTTT	CASSLVSTVVTDTQYF
.	TRBV4-1	TRBJ2-5	TRBD2	TGCGCCAGCAGCGGTAGCGGGGGGGAAGAGACCCAGTACTTC	CASSGSGGEETQYF
.	TRBV6-5	TRBJ1-3	.	TGTGCCAGCAGTTACTCGTCCGAGACAACTGGATATTTT	CASSYSSETTGYF
.	TRBV4-1	TRBJ2-5	TRBD1	TGCGCCAGCAGTAGAATAAGGGGGCTCAAGGCCCAGTACTTC	CASSRIRGLKAQYF
.	TRBV5-8	TRBJ2-5	TRBD2	TGTGCCAGCAGCGTAGCGGGGTCATGGGCGGAGACCCAGTACTTC	CASSVAGSWAETQYF
.	TRBV5-1	TRBJ2-2	TRBD1	TGCGCCAGCAGACCGGACAGGAACATGAACACCGGGGAGCTGTTTTTT	CASRPDRNMNTGELFF
.	TRBV6-6	TRBJ1-2	.	TGTGCCAGCGGAAGGGCAGCGAAAAACTATGGCTACACCTTC	CASGRAAKNYGYTF
few	TRBV27	TRBJ2-5	.	TGTGCCAGCTGGGTCGGGGGTCAAGAGACCCAGTACTTC	CASWVGGQETQYF
.	TRBV6-5	TRBJ1-5	.	TGTGCCAGCAGTTACTCGGGGGGGCACCCAAATCAGCCCCAGCATTTT	CASSYSGGHPNQPQHF